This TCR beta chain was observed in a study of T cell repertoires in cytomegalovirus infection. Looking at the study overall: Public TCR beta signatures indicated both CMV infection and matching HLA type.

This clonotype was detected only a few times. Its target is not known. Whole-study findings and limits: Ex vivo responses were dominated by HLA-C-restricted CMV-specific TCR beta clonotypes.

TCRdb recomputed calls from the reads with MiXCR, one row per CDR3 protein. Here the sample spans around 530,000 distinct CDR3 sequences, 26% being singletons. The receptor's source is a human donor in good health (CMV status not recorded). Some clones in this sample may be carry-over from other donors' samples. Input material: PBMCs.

CDR3 sequence reads: CASSQDAGADEQYF. The CDR3 bases are TGCGCCAGCAGCCAAGACGCAGGGGCGGACGAGCAGTACTTC. V and J are TRBV4-1 and TRBJ2-7, with a tentative D call TRBD1 (6 bases). Germline lookup yields CDR1 MGHRA and CDR2 YSYEKL. The CDR3 is made up of 14 amino acids. Trimming took 0 bases from V and 5 from J, leaving 11 bases between them.